This TCR beta chain derives from a study of OX40 agonist ivuxolimab in advanced cancers. Autoimmune disease history or systemic immunosuppression meant exclusion. TCRdb's copy holds only in-frame clones and misses some; the assay was immunoSEQ multiplex PCR. The sample comprises approximately 67,000 clones, more than 70% of which are singletons, and roughly 8% rests with the top ten. This clone was counted once. This CDR3 is built from 14 residues. V lost 5 bases to trimming and J lost 2 bases, with 13 bases between them. CDR1 and CDR2 from the germline V gene are SGHAT and FQNNGV. The sequence derives from an adult with an advanced solid tumor such as melanoma, head and neck, liver or kidney cancer. The sample consisted of CD4+ or CD8+ T cells sorted from blood, taken in a trial of the OX40 agonist ivuxolimab. V is TRBV11-2 and J is TRBJ2-7; D is possibly TRBD2 (5 bases). The CDR3 DNA is TGTGCCAGCAGCCCGGCACGAGCGGCCTACGAGCAGTACTTC. Its translation is CASSPARAAYEQYF.